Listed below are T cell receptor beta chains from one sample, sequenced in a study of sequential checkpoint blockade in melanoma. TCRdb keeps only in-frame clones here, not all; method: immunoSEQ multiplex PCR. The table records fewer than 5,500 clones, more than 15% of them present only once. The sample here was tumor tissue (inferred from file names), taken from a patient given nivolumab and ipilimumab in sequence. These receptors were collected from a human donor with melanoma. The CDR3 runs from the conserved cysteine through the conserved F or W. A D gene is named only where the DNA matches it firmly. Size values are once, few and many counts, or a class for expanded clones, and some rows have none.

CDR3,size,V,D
CASSLQGALNQPQHF,NA,TRBV11-3,TRBD1
CASSQDDASSYEQYF,NA,TRBV1,NA
CASSLSKGGRTEAFF,medium-sized,TRBV11-3,NA
CASSLVGGQETQYF,medium-sized,TRBV11-3,TRBD2
CASSRGQGWLDEQYF,NA,TRBV19,TRBD1
CASSAQGAWADTQYF,many,TRBV9,TRBD1
CASSYVLEGPDEQYF,medium-sized,TRBV6-8,NA
CASLFSDRRDRQQPQHF,NA,TRBV28,TRBD1
CASSFREGLDQPQHF,NA,TRBV6-8,NA
CASSQDRRPGELFF,NA,TRBV23-1,NA
CASSEGRGGINAVEKLFF,few,TRBV6-8,NA
CASSQGLIRSTDTQYF,NA,TRBV23-1,NA
CASSFITGGGYNEQFF,NA,TRBV28,TRBD2
CASSDSGRDQPQHF,large,TRBV11-3,NA
CASSYAGGRDEQYF,few,TRBV11-3,TRBD2
CASSFSSGGASTDTQYF,NA,TRBV5-1,TRBD2
CASSVETTSPYEQYF,NA,TRBV9,NA
CASKTGTGTYEQYF,NA,TRBV27,TRBD1
CASSQGLSGGAADTQYF,few,TRBV7-6,TRBD2
CASTPSDLNTEAFF,few,TRBV23-1,NA
CASSVATGTGELFF,medium-sized,TRBV9,NA
CASSLGHSGTEAFF,NA,TRBV6-8,NA
CASSPDGSLVSLHF,NA,TRBV19,NA
CASSPLPTGNTEAFF,few,TRBV4-1,NA
CASSWTLNTEAFF,many,TRBV7-4,NA
CASRPTGQGRDYGYTF,few,TRBV6-8,TRBD1
CASSVGASGQETQYF,few,TRBV9,TRBD2
CATLAGDGEQFF,medium-sized,TRBV6-8,TRBD2
CASSYSPGSYYGYTF,NA,TRBV6-8,NA
CASSYPRDGDEQYF,NA,TRBV6-8,NA
CASSPGGLYEKLFF,few,TRBV5-1,NA
CASNYGGYNEQFF,medium-sized,TRBV12-5,NA
CASSDRQGWDTGELFF,few,TRBV6-8,TRBD1
CASSLGQAPGNTIYF,few,TRBV6-8,TRBD1
CASSYGTSSYEQYF,few,TRBV6-8,TRBD2
CASSFLGAGANVLTF,few,TRBV28,NA
CASSAQTDQETQYF,NA,TRBV9,NA
CASSLQGQGFADTQYF,NA,TRBV28,TRBD1
CASSSRGGRDEQYF,few,TRBV11-3,NA